A selection of T cell receptor beta chains follows, all from one sample in a study of T cell responses to AZD1222 COVID-19 vaccine. TCRdb keeps only in-frame clones here, not all; method: immunoSEQ multiplex PCR. The sample contains more than 95,000 clones, around 90% of which appear only once. The specimen was peripheral blood, collected on day 0 of AZD1222 vaccination. Every receptor here comes from an adult in good health. CDR3s include the opening cysteine and the closing phenylalanine or tryptophan. D genes are given only for firm matches. Expanded clones are given a class, and other clones once, few, many or no size at all.

abundance: NA
j_gene: TRBJ1-5
d_gene: NA
len: 13
v_gene: TRBV6-1
CDR3nt: TGTGCCAGCAGTGAGGAGGTGGGTCAGCCCCAGCATTTT
CDR3aa: CASSEEVGQPQHF

abundance: NA
j_gene: TRBJ2-7
d_gene: TRBD1
len: 15
v_gene: TRBV3-1/TRBV3-2
CDR3nt: TGTGCCAGCAGCCAATACCGGGACAGCTCCTACGAGCAGTACTTC
CDR3aa: CASSQYRDSSYEQYF

abundance: NA
j_gene: TRBJ1-1
d_gene: NA
len: 14
v_gene: TRBV19
CDR3nt: TGTGCCAGTAGGTTGGACAGTGGGTACACTGAAGCTTTCTTT
CDR3aa: CASRLDSGYTEAFF

abundance: NA
j_gene: TRBJ1-4
d_gene: NA
len: 13
v_gene: TRBV15
CDR3nt: TGTGCCACCGGGGGGGCTTTGGCTGAAAAACTGTTTTTT
CDR3aa: CATGGALAEKLFF

abundance: NA
j_gene: TRBJ1-6
d_gene: NA
len: 10
v_gene: TRBV29-1
CDR3nt: TGCAGCCCCGGGGGGTCACCCCTCCACTTT
CDR3aa: CSPGGSPLHF

abundance: NA
j_gene: TRBJ2-1
d_gene: NA
len: 15
v_gene: TRBV21-1
CDR3nt: TGTGCCAGCAGCAAGGGCCAGGGGGCCTACAATGAGCAGTTCTTC
CDR3aa: CASSKGQGAYNEQFF

abundance: NA
j_gene: TRBJ2-5
d_gene: TRBD2
len: 18
v_gene: TRBV4-1
CDR3nt: TGCGCCAGCAGCCAAGATCTATCCGGCGGGAGGGACCAAGAGACCCAGTACTTC
CDR3aa: CASSQDLSGGRDQETQYF

abundance: NA
j_gene: TRBJ2-1
d_gene: NA
len: 15
v_gene: TRBV5-1
CDR3nt: TGCGCCAGCAGCCTAACGGGGAGCTCCTACAATGAGCAGTTCTTC
CDR3aa: CASSLTGSSYNEQFF

abundance: NA
j_gene: TRBJ2-4
d_gene: TRBD1
len: 17
v_gene: TRBV7-9
CDR3nt: TGTGCCAGCGGACTCGGGACAGGGCCACCGAAGGAGAACATTCAGTACTTC
CDR3aa: CASGLGTGPPKENIQYF

abundance: NA
j_gene: TRBJ2-7
d_gene: TRBD2
len: 15
v_gene: TRBV7-3
CDR3nt: TGTGCCAGCAGCTTACTAGCGGGAGAGGCTTACGAGCAGTACTTC
CDR3aa: CASSLLAGEAYEQYF

abundance: NA
j_gene: TRBJ1-2
d_gene: TRBD1
len: 17
v_gene: TRBV9
CDR3nt: TGTGCCAGCAGCGTCGGGGACAGGGGGCAGCAGGGCTATGGCTACACCTTC
CDR3aa: CASSVGDRGQQGYGYTF

abundance: NA
j_gene: TRBJ1-2
d_gene: NA
len: 12
v_gene: TRBV7-9
CDR3nt: TGTGCCAGCAGCCCCGGGAACAGGGGCTACACCTTC
CDR3aa: CASSPGNRGYTF

abundance: NA
j_gene: TRBJ1-5
d_gene: NA
len: 14
v_gene: TRBV6-6
CDR3nt: TGTGCCAGCATCAACGGGGGGCCGGGACAGCCCCAGCATTTT
CDR3aa: CASINGGPGQPQHF

abundance: NA
j_gene: TRBJ1-1
d_gene: NA
len: 13
v_gene: TRBV25-1
CDR3nt: TGTGCCAGCAGCCAGCGGGGGGACACTGAAGCTTTCTTT
CDR3aa: CASSQRGDTEAFF

abundance: few
j_gene: TRBJ1-5
d_gene: TRBD1
len: 13
v_gene: TRBV30
CDR3nt: TGTGCCTGCCGCAGGGGGCCGGATCAGCCCCAGCATTTT
CDR3aa: CACRRGPDQPQHF

abundance: NA
j_gene: TRBJ1-2
d_gene: NA
len: 17
v_gene: TRBV7-2
CDR3nt: TGTGCCAGCAGCTTAGACCAACAAGGGAGGCTTGACTATGGCTACACCTTC
CDR3aa: CASSLDQQGRLDYGYTF

abundance: NA
j_gene: TRBJ2-3
d_gene: TRBD1
len: 15
v_gene: TRBV29-1
CDR3nt: TGCAGCGTCGTACAGGGGGTAGGAATCACAGATACGCAGTATTTT
CDR3aa: CSVVQGVGITDTQYF

abundance: NA
j_gene: TRBJ1-1
d_gene: NA
len: 14
v_gene: TRBV3-1/TRBV3-2
CDR3nt: TGTGCCAGCAGCCAAGTGATGGCGAACACTGAAGCTTTCTTT
CDR3aa: CASSQVMANTEAFF

abundance: NA
j_gene: TRBJ1-3
d_gene: NA
len: 16
v_gene: TRBV5-5
CDR3nt: TGTGCCAGCAACCCATCTCTACTTAGCTCTGGAAACACCATATATTTT
CDR3aa: CASNPSLLSSGNTIYF

abundance: NA
j_gene: TRBJ1-1
d_gene: NA
len: 14
v_gene: TRBV6-5
CDR3nt: TGTGCCAGCAGTTACGGGTCACGGAACACTGAAGCTTTCTTT
CDR3aa: CASSYGSRNTEAFF

abundance: NA
j_gene: TRBJ1-2
d_gene: NA
len: 14
v_gene: TRBV5-1
CDR3nt: TGCGCCAGCAGCTTGGGGACAAGTAACTATGGCTACACCTTC
CDR3aa: CASSLGTSNYGYTF

abundance: NA
j_gene: TRBJ2-3
d_gene: NA
len: 12
v_gene: TRBV11-3
CDR3nt: TGTGCCAGCAGCTTAGCCGATAGCGTTGGGTATTTT
CDR3aa: CASSLADSVGYF

abundance: NA
j_gene: TRBJ2-2
d_gene: NA
len: 14
v_gene: TRBV2
CDR3nt: TGTGCCAGCATTCTAGGCGTCGACACCGGGGAGCTGTTTTTT
CDR3aa: CASILGVDTGELFF

abundance: once
j_gene: TRBJ2-1
d_gene: TRBD1
len: 16
v_gene: TRBV7-3
CDR3nt: TGTGCCAGCAGCGCCCTAGACAGGGGGCGCGGGAATGAGCAGTTCTTC
CDR3aa: CASSALDRGRGNEQFF

abundance: NA
j_gene: TRBJ1-1
d_gene: TRBD1
len: 13
v_gene: TRBV6-4
CDR3nt: TGTGCCAGCAGTGCCCAGGGGGACACTGAAGCTTTCTTT
CDR3aa: CASSAQGDTEAFF

abundance: NA
j_gene: TRBJ2-5
d_gene: NA
len: 16
v_gene: TRBV9
CDR3nt: TGTGCCAGCAGCGTAGCTCTAGAGCGGCGACAAGAGACCCAGTACTTC
CDR3aa: CASSVALERRQETQYF

abundance: NA
j_gene: TRBJ1-2
d_gene: NA
len: 13
v_gene: TRBV7-9
CDR3nt: TGTGCCAGCAGCCAGCGAGAATCGGATGGCTACACCTTC
CDR3aa: CASSQRESDGYTF

abundance: NA
j_gene: TRBJ2-7
d_gene: NA
len: 14
v_gene: TRBV5-1
CDR3nt: TGCGCCAGCAGCTTGGGGAGTTCAACCTACGAGCAGTACTTC
CDR3aa: CASSLGSSTYEQYF

abundance: NA
j_gene: TRBJ1-6
d_gene: NA
len: 13
v_gene: TRBV19
CDR3nt: TGTGCCAGTAGTGTCACGGACGTGTCACCCCTCCACTTT
CDR3aa: CASSVTDVSPLHF

abundance: NA
j_gene: TRBJ2-3
d_gene: NA
len: 11
v_gene: TRBV3-1/TRBV3-2
CDR3nt: TGTGCCAGCAGTGCGCTTTATACGCAGTATTTT
CDR3aa: CASSALYTQYF

abundance: NA
j_gene: TRBJ1-2
d_gene: NA
len: 13
v_gene: TRBV12-5
CDR3nt: TGTGCTAGTGGGTCGACAGGAAACTATGGCTACACCTTC
CDR3aa: CASGSTGNYGYTF

abundance: NA
j_gene: TRBJ2-7
d_gene: NA
len: 15
v_gene: TRBV19
CDR3nt: TGTGCCAGTGACAACAGGGCGAGAGACCCCTACGAGCAGTACTTC
CDR3aa: CASDNRARDPYEQYF

abundance: NA
j_gene: TRBJ2-7
d_gene: TRBD1
len: 15
v_gene: TRBV29-1
CDR3nt: TGCAGCGTTGAAAGTCCGGGACAGGGGGCGCGGGAGCAGTACTTC
CDR3aa: CSVESPGQGAREQYF

abundance: NA
j_gene: TRBJ1-2
d_gene: NA
len: 15
v_gene: TRBV6-5
CDR3nt: TGTGCCAGCAGTCGGGGGGGATCAGCTAACTATGGCTACACCTTC
CDR3aa: CASSRGGSANYGYTF

abundance: NA
j_gene: TRBJ2-6
d_gene: NA
len: 20
v_gene: TRBV12-2
CDR3nt: TGTGCAAGTCGCCGACGAGTTAAATGGACAGGAAACTCTGGGGCCAACGTCCTGACTTTC
CDR3aa: CASRRRVKWTGNSGANVLTF

abundance: once
j_gene: TRBJ1-6
d_gene: TRBD1
len: 18
v_gene: TRBV27
CDR3nt: TGTGCCAGCAGTTTATCCGCCTGGGACAGCCCGCCTAATTCACCCCTCCACTTT
CDR3aa: CASSLSAWDSPPNSPLHF

abundance: once
j_gene: TRBJ2-7
d_gene: NA
len: 14
v_gene: TRBV2
CDR3nt: TGTGCCAGCAGCGATTTTGGACAGTCCTACGAGCAGTACTTC
CDR3aa: CASSDFGQSYEQYF

abundance: NA
j_gene: TRBJ1-1
d_gene: NA
len: 14
v_gene: TRBV7-3
CDR3nt: TGTGCCAGCAGCTTAATGGGAGGTGGAACTGAAGCTTTCTTT
CDR3aa: CASSLMGGGTEAFF

abundance: once
j_gene: TRBJ2-7
d_gene: NA
len: 14
v_gene: TRBV19
CDR3nt: TGTGCCAGTAGTAAATTACAGGACCCCTACGAGCAGTACTTC
CDR3aa: CASSKLQDPYEQYF

abundance: NA
j_gene: TRBJ1-1
d_gene: NA
len: 11
v_gene: TRBV6-5
CDR3nt: TGTGCCAGCAGTTTCGGACCTAAAGCTTTCTTT
CDR3aa: CASSFGPKAFF

abundance: NA
j_gene: TRBJ2-1
d_gene: NA
len: 15
v_gene: TRBV7-3
CDR3nt: TGTGCCAGCAGCTTAACATCCGGCCCGTGGGATGAGCAGTTCTTC
CDR3aa: CASSLTSGPWDEQFF

abundance: NA
j_gene: TRBJ1-1
d_gene: NA
len: 13
v_gene: TRBV30
CDR3nt: TGTGCCTGGAGTGTATTAATGAGGGGTGAAGCTTTCTTT
CDR3aa: CAWSVLMRGEAFF

abundance: NA
j_gene: TRBJ1-6
d_gene: NA
len: 10
v_gene: TRBV21-1
CDR3nt: TGTGCCCCCCGATGGGAAGCCCTCCACTTT
CDR3aa: CAPRWEALHF

abundance: NA
j_gene: TRBJ1-5
d_gene: NA
len: 15
v_gene: TRBV18
CDR3nt: TGTGCCAGCTCACCATCGACAGGCTCCAATCAGCCCCAGCATTTT
CDR3aa: CASSPSTGSNQPQHF

abundance: NA
j_gene: TRBJ1-1
d_gene: NA
len: 16
v_gene: TRBV5-1
CDR3nt: TGCGCCAGCAGCTTGGAAGGACAAACGTTCGACACTGAAGCTTTCTTT
CDR3aa: CASSLEGQTFDTEAFF

abundance: NA
j_gene: TRBJ2-7
d_gene: NA
len: 13
v_gene: TRBV6-5
CDR3nt: TGTGCCAGCACAAACCCCGGGACACACGAGCAGTACTTC
CDR3aa: CASTNPGTHEQYF

abundance: NA
j_gene: TRBJ1-1
d_gene: NA
len: 14
v_gene: TRBV7-2
CDR3nt: TGTGCCAGCAGCTTAGGTCTGACGAACACTGAAGCTTTCTTT
CDR3aa: CASSLGLTNTEAFF

abundance: NA
j_gene: TRBJ2-1
d_gene: NA
len: 14
v_gene: TRBV28
CDR3nt: TGTGCCAGCACCCCAAGGAGCTCCTACAATGAGCAGTTCTTC
CDR3aa: CASTPRSSYNEQFF

abundance: NA
j_gene: TRBJ1-1
d_gene: NA
len: 14
v_gene: TRBV5-6
CDR3nt: TGTGCCAGCAGCTTCTTCTCCTCGGGAACTGAAGCTTTCTTT
CDR3aa: CASSFFSSGTEAFF

abundance: NA
j_gene: TRBJ1-4
d_gene: NA
len: 14
v_gene: TRBV2
CDR3nt: TGTGCCAGCAGCGAACAGGGTTCGAATGAAAAACTGTTTTTT
CDR3aa: CASSEQGSNEKLFF

abundance: NA
j_gene: TRBJ1-1
d_gene: NA
len: 14
v_gene: TRBV6-1
CDR3nt: TGTGCCAGCAGTGATCCCGGGATGAACACTGAAGCTTTCTTT
CDR3aa: CASSDPGMNTEAFF

abundance: NA
j_gene: TRBJ1-3
d_gene: TRBD1
len: 16
v_gene: TRBV7-9
CDR3nt: TGTGCCAGCAGCTTAGCGGACAGGGGGCCTGGAAACACCATATATTTT
CDR3aa: CASSLADRGPGNTIYF

abundance: NA
j_gene: TRBJ1-1
d_gene: TRBD1
len: 14
v_gene: TRBV6-2/TRBV6-3
CDR3nt: TGTGCCAGCAGTTACGACAGGGAAGGCACTGAAGCTTTCTTT
CDR3aa: CASSYDREGTEAFF

abundance: medium-sized
j_gene: TRBJ2-3
d_gene: NA
len: 16
v_gene: TRBV7-2
CDR3nt: TGTGCCAGCAGCTTAGAGGGAGTCGCGGTCACAGATACGCAGTATTTT
CDR3aa: CASSLEGVAVTDTQYF

abundance: NA
j_gene: TRBJ2-1
d_gene: TRBD1
len: 12
v_gene: TRBV11-2
CDR3nt: TGTGCCAGCAGTAACAGGGGGAATGAGCAGTTCTTC
CDR3aa: CASSNRGNEQFF

abundance: NA
j_gene: TRBJ1-6
d_gene: TRBD1
len: 14
v_gene: TRBV18
CDR3nt: TGTGCCAGCTCACCGGGACAGGGGTACTCACCCCTCCACTTT
CDR3aa: CASSPGQGYSPLHF